Presented here are 29 T cell receptor beta chains from one specimen sequenced in a study of T cells in localized non-small cell lung cancer. Repertoires were generated with immunoSEQ multiplex PCR, while TCRdb's copy carries only in-frame clones and drops some. This table has roughly 64,000 clones, roughly four fifths appearing once. The sequences come from PBMCs, collected before any cancer treatment. The receptor set was obtained from a man aged 40 to 75 with stage II lung adenocarcinoma.

CDR3 sequence (DNA): TGTGCCAGCAGCCTTGGACAAGTAAACACCATATATTTT. Translating gives CASSLGQVNTIYF. The J gene is TRBJ1-3, the V gene TRBV14, with D possibly TRBD1 on 5 matching bases. Germline lookup yields CDR1 SGHDN and CDR2 FVKESK. The CDR3 length is 13 residues. The ends were cut back, 4 bases at V and 6 bases at J, with 10 bases in the middle.

CDR3 loop: CASSIRTGTPGELFF. In nucleotides, the CDR3 is TGCGCCAGCAGTATCCGGACCGGAACCCCCGGGGAGCTGTTTTTT. The J gene is TRBJ2-2, the V gene TRBV5-1; no reliable D call. CDR3 length equals 15 residues. Germline V gene lookup returns CDR1 SGHRS and CDR2 YFSETQ. The V gene lost 5 bases and the J gene lost 6 bases, with 17 bases spanning the gap. The entire variable domain, with the rest obtained from reference TRBV5-1 and TRBJ2-2, is as follows: KAGVTQTPRYLIKTRGQQVTLSCSPISGHRSVSWYQQTPGQGLQFLFEYFSETQRNKGNFPGRFSGRQFSNSRSEMNVSTLELGDSALYLCASSIRTGTPGELFFGEGSRLTVL.

The chain has TRBV5-1 and TRBJ2-5; 7 nucleotides match TRBD2. The V gene's germline CDR1 is SGHRS and CDR2 YFSETQ. J lost 3 bases, V lost 1 base, and 3 bases had no gene match. This CDR3 comprises 14 residues. Written as DNA, the CDR3 is TGCGCCAGCAGCTTGTGGCGGGAGAAAGAGACCCAGTACTTC. This translates into CASSLWREKETQYF.

The rearrangement joins TRBV7-3 to TRBJ2-2, with TRBD2 matching 7 bases. The CDR3 has 16 residues. Unmatched junction bases numbered 9, after V lost 7 bases and J lost 1 base. Germline CDR1 reads SGHTA; CDR2 reads FQGTGA. In nucleotides, the CDR3 is TGTGCCAGCACCCTCTTGGGCGGGAGGAACACCGGGGAGCTGTTTTTT. Translation: CASTLLGGRNTGELFF.

This chain connects TRBV7-9 to TRBJ1-5, with D hard to call. Germline lookup yields CDR1 SEHNR and CDR2 FQNEAQ (reference sequence). Trimming removed 3 bases at V and 6 bases at J, with 9 bases between. The CDR3 spans 13 residues. CDR3 coding DNA: TGTGCCAGCAGCTTGGCTGAGGGTCAGCCCCAGCATTTT. It is translated as CASSLAEGQPQHF.

This clone was counted between two and nine times. The chain joins TRBV6-6 to TRBJ1-2; no clear D. The ends were cut back, 2 bases at V and 6 bases at J, with 7 bases in the middle. Germline CDR1 MNHNY, CDR2 SVGAGI (reference sequence). This CDR3 comprises 12 residues. CDR3: CASSYGADGYTF. The CDR3 coding sequence is TGTGCCAGCAGTTACGGCGCTGATGGCTACACCTTC.

This clone was seen a few times. V gene TRBV6-1 combines with J gene TRBJ1-2; no definite D call. V was pared by 10 bases and J by 7 bases, with 10 bases between. This CDR3 is 10 amino acids long. Per germline, CDR1 MNHNS and CDR2 SASEGT. For the CDR3, the DNA is TGTGCCACCTCGATGGGTGGCTACACCTTC. It specifies CATSMGGYTF.

The chain employs TRBV4-2 and TRBJ1-3; TRBD1 agrees at 7 bases. CDR3 size: 14 residues. V gave up 5 bases and J gave up 3 bases; unmatched junction bases: 4. Germline lookup yields CDR1 LGHNA and CDR2 YNFKEQ. CDR3 nucleotide sequence: TGTGCCAGCAGCTATGACAGGGATGGAAACACCATATATTTT. It codes for CASSYDRDGNTIYF.

This clone was recorded many times. The genes are TRBV7-9 and TRBJ2-7; D may be TRBD2 (7 bases). CDR1 SEHNR and CDR2 FQNEAQ come from the germline V gene (reference sequence). CDR3 length: 15 residues. V was trimmed by 3 bases and J by 1 base, leaving 13 bases between them. Written as DNA, the CDR3 is TGTGCCAGCAGCTTCAGGGGAGCGGGATCCTACGAGCAGTACTTC. It is translated as CASSFRGAGSYEQYF. The variable domain in full, with the rest retrieved from reference TRBV7-9 and TRBJ2-7, is DTGVSQNPRHKITKRGQNVTFRCDPISEHNRLYWYRQTLGQGPEFLTYFQNEAQLEKSRLLSDRFSAERPKGSFSTLEIQRTEQGDSAMYLCASSFRGAGSYEQYFGPGTRLTVT.

The chain combines TRBV5-8 with TRBJ1-1; D is unclear. This CDR3 is built from 12 residues. Trimming stripped 0 bases from V and 7 bases from J, with 7 bases between. Germline V CDR1 and CDR2: SGHTS, YDEGEE. CDR3 nucleotide sequence: TGTGCCAGCAGCTTGGGGGTCGGTGAAGCTTTCTTT. This translates into CASSLGVGEAFF.

This clone was recorded only once. V is TRBV7-9 and J is TRBJ2-7; possible D gene TRBD1, 6 bases. The length of the CDR3 is 15 residues. Trimming left V 1 base short and J 0 bases short, with 10 bases between. Germline V lookup: CDR1 SEHNR, CDR2 FQNEAQ (reference sequence). This chain's CDR3 is CASSLGGHLSYEQYF. In DNA, the CDR3 is TGTGCCAGCAGCTTAGGGGGACACCTCTCCTACGAGCAGTACTTC. The full variable domain, rest sourced from reference TRBV7-9 and TRBJ2-7, is DTGVSQNPRHKITKRGQNVTFRCDPISEHNRLYWYRQTLGQGPEFLTYFQNEAQLEKSRLLSDRFSAERPKGSFSTLEIQRTEQGDSAMYLCASSLGGHLSYEQYFGPGTRLTVT.

The sample holds one count of this clone. The chain is built from TRBV6-5 and TRBJ2-7, with D tentatively TRBD2 (6 bases). CDR3 length equals 13 residues. Germline CDR1 and CDR2: MNHEY and SVGAGI. The ends were cut back, 0 bases at V and 7 bases at J, with 10 bases in the middle. The CDR3 DNA reads TGTGCCAGCAGTTACTCGACTAGGGGAGAGCAGTACTTC. Translated: CASSYSTRGEQYF.

The V call is TRBV30, the J call TRBJ2-7; 11 nucleotides match TRBD1. V lost 4 bases to trimming and J lost 2 bases; unmatched junction nucleotides: 4. The germline gives CDR1 GTSNPN, CDR2 SVGIG (reference sequence). The CDR3 runs to 14 residues. CDR3 sequence: CAWTRTGGAYEQYF. The CDR3, as DNA: TGTGCCTGGACCAGGACAGGGGGCGCCTACGAGCAGTACTTC.

This clone was seen once. This chain links TRBV7-8 with TRBJ1-1; TRBD1 might be the D (6 bases). In germline, CDR1 is SGHVS, CDR2 FQNEAQ. V lost 8 bases, J lost 4 bases, and 17 bases lay in between. The CDR3 contains 14 residues. The CDR3 nucleotides are TGTGCCAGCTCTGCCCCAGGGGTTCGCACTGAAGCTTTCTTT. Translating it yields CASSAPGVRTEAFF.

The chain links TRBV7-3 to TRBJ2-2; the D is unclear. Germline-derived CDR1 and CDR2 are SGHTA and FQGTGA. Trimming took off 1 base at V and 2 bases at J, with 8 bases between the two ends. The CDR3 runs 15 residues. CDR3 amino acids: CASSLNSLNTGELFF. The CDR3 DNA follows: TGTGCCAGCAGCTTAAACTCACTCAACACCGGGGAGCTGTTTTTT.

The rearrangement links TRBV7-2 to TRBJ2-2; no reliable D call. The length of the CDR3 is 13 residues. V lost 4 bases to trimming and J lost 4 bases, with 7 bases between them. The germline V gene has CDR1 SGHTA and CDR2 FQGNSA. The CDR3 bases are TGTGCCAGCAGCTCAGACTTCACCGGGGAGCTGTTTTTT. Residues: CASSSDFTGELFF.

The CDR3 region is CASGTKFGVDTEAFF. The DNA of the CDR3 is TGTGCCAGCGGTACCAAGTTCGGAGTGGACACTGAAGCTTTCTTT. The chain has TRBV18 and TRBJ1-1; unclear D gene. This CDR3 is 15 amino acids long. Trimming removed 8 bases at V and 3 bases at J, with 19 bases between. Germline CDR1 is KGHSH and CDR2 is LQKENI. Looking up the rest from reference TRBV18 and TRBJ1-1 gives the full variable domain: NAGVMQNPRHLVRRRGQEARLRCSPMKGHSHVYWYRQLPEEGLKFMVYLQKENIIDESGMPKERFSAEFPKEGPSILRIQQVVRGDSAAYFCASGTKFGVDTEAFFGQGTRLTVV.

This clone was counted only a few times. The chain is built from TRBV7-9 and TRBJ1-1; D remains unclear. There are 14 residues in the CDR3. The V end was cut by 0 bases, the J end by 5 bases, with 10 bases between. CDR1 is SEHNR and CDR2 is FQNEAQ in the germline V gene (reference sequence). The CDR3 loop is CASSLARVGTEAFF. CDR3 coding DNA: TGTGCCAGCAGCTTAGCCCGGGTGGGTACTGAAGCTTTCTTT.

The chain employs TRBV30 and TRBJ2-3; D unclear. The germline CDR1 and CDR2 sequences are GTSNPN and SVGIG (reference sequence). V lost 0 bases and J 2 bases, leaving 12 bases between the germline ends. The CDR3 extends over 15 amino acids. For the CDR3, the DNA is TGTGCCTGGAGTGTAAGTTGGAGCCCCACAGATACGCAGTATTTT. Residues: CAWSVSWSPTDTQYF.

The chain joins TRBV4-1 to TRBJ1-4; D gene uncertain. The CDR3 consists of 15 residues. V dropped 8 bases and J dropped 0 bases, with 13 bases sitting between them. Germline V gene sequence: CDR1 MGHRA, CDR2 YSYEKL. CDR3 sequence reads: CASRGRTTTNEKLFF. The CDR3 DNA reads as TGCGCCAGCCGCGGGAGGACGACAACTAATGAAAAACTGTTTTTT.

The chain is built from TRBV5-5 and TRBJ2-7; weak D call: TRBD2 (6 bases). The CDR3 totals 13 residues. In germline, CDR1 is SGHKS, CDR2 YYEKEE (reference sequence). With 4 bases removed from V and 7 bases from J, the gap between germline ends came to 15 bases. CDR3 loop: CASSADGGGEQYF. Here the CDR3 DNA reads TGTGCCAGCAGCGCTGACGGGGGAGGTGAGCAGTACTTC.

The rearrangement uses TRBV6-5 and TRBJ2-3; D assignment may be TRBD1 or TRBD2 (7 bases each). V gave up 4 bases and J gave up 3 bases, with 11 bases separating them. CDR3 length: 14 amino acids. Germline-derived CDR1 and CDR2 are MNHEY and SVGAGI. In DNA form, the CDR3 reads TGTGCCAGCAGTTTCCAGGGGGGGACAGATACGCAGTATTTT. It translates to CASSFQGGTDTQYF.

This clone was seen only once. The V and J genes are TRBV30 and TRBJ1-4, with unresolved D. CDR3 length: 16 amino acids. V was shortened by 5 bases and J by 4 bases, with 20 bases between the two germline ends. The V gene's germline CDR1 is GTSNPN and CDR2 SVGIG (reference sequence). The CDR3 region is CAWRKAIRRFNEKLFF. In DNA form, the CDR3 reads TGTGCCTGGCGGAAGGCCATCAGACGGTTTAATGAAAAACTGTTTTTT.

Here the CDR3 reads CASSADGNYGYTF. The CDR3 DNA follows: TGTGCCAGTAGTGCGGACGGGAACTATGGCTACACCTTC. The V and J genes are TRBV19 and TRBJ1-2; D uncertain. CDR1 is LNHDA and CDR2 is SQIVND in the germline V gene (reference sequence). Trimming took off 5 bases at V and 2 bases at J, with 9 bases between the two ends. The CDR3 loop spans 13 amino acids.

This clone was detected only a few times. The V gene is TRBV7-9, the J gene TRBJ1-3, with 7 bases lining up with TRBD1. V was clipped by 1 base and J by 5 bases; unmatched bases: 2. Per the germline V gene, CDR1 is SEHNR and CDR2 is FQNEAQ (reference sequence). There are 14 residues in the CDR3. CDR3: CASSLDRGRNTIYF. CDR3 DNA: TGTGCCAGCAGCTTAGACAGGGGAAGAAACACCATATATTTT.

The rearrangement joins TRBV6-1 to TRBJ2-7; perhaps TRBD2 as D (5 bases). V lost 5 bases and J 4 bases, leaving 15 bases between the germline ends. Germline V gives CDR1 MNHNS, CDR2 SASEGT. The CDR3 is made up of 14 amino acids. The CDR3 DNA is TGTGCCAGCAGTTTCCTCATAGGAGGATACGAGCAGTACTTC. Protein product: CASSFLIGGYEQYF.

The chain links TRBV6-4 to TRBJ1-2, with 8 bases aligning to TRBD1. The V gene end was trimmed by 6 bases and the J gene end by 4 bases; junction bases not matched to a gene: 10. The CDR3 contains 15 residues. Germline V gene sequence: CDR1 MRHNA, CDR2 SNTAGT. CDR3 DNA: TGTGCCAGCAGCCCCGGACAGGGACCTTTCTATGGCTACACCTTC. Protein product: CASSPGQGPFYGYTF.

As concerns this clone: One junction end disagrees with the germline gene, perhaps due to a read error. This chain joins TRBV7-7 and TRBJ2-3; no firm D call. This CDR3 is 12 amino acids long. Germline CDR1 reads SSHAT; CDR2 reads FNYEAQ (reference sequence). Here the CDR3 reads CASSPGRDTQYF. CDR3 sequence (DNA): TGTGCTAGCAGTCCGGGTAGAGATACGCAGTATTTT.

The chain employs TRBV30 and TRBJ2-3; 10 bases are a match to TRBD2. The CDR3 contains 16 residues. Germline loops: CDR1 GTSNPN, CDR2 SVGIG (reference sequence). V dropped 3 bases and J dropped 0; count of bases not matched to a gene: 6. The CDR3 is CAWRGEREGSTDTQYF. In nucleotides, the CDR3 is TGTGCCTGGAGAGGAGAGCGGGAGGGGAGCACAGATACGCAGTATTTT.